Sequencing of this T cell receptor (beta chain) was carried out in a study of blood T cells in healthy people across ages (dated by TCRdb to the mid-2010s). For the study in its entirety: Template switching captured roughly one uniquely barcoded TCR beta cDNA molecule per two T cells in model experiments. The donors were divided into four age groups: young (average around 15 years), middle-aged (approximately 39), aged (about 56) and long-lived (about 84). Donors of different ages were randomly distributed across sequencing lanes to avoid experimental bias. To track age-related changes in TCR beta repertoire diversity, the study relied on deep sequencing normalized with unique cDNA molecular identifiers. Using the same blood draw, the study looked at two additional independent replicas of 1 million unique cDNA reads for two donors, one aged 18 to 30 and the other aged 80 or older. Broader findings and caveats from the paper: Compared with the aged group, more naive CD4+ T cells, fewer expanded clones and increased TCR diversity were shown by the long-lived group, suggesting age selection. Because the CMV infection status of the donors was unknown, age-related changes in expanded clonotypes may potentially have been confounded. As age increased, observed TCR beta diversity per million T cells dropped in a roughly linear way, and a significant reduction was already evident by age roughly 40. Bulk unsorted PBMC profiling prevented conclusive comparison of naive and antigen-experienced compartments. Estimates of total diversity based on one million sequenced T cells were considered lower bounds and underestimates. There was a strong correlation between observed TCR beta diversity and the percentage of naive T cells measured by flow cytometry.

Library construction relied on 5' RACE. The instrument given in TCRdb is Illumina HiSeq 2500. A second about 7 to 12 cycle PCR used a sample-barcoded 5' primer and a J-beta primer mix. Each TCR beta cDNA molecule received a unique molecular identifier from a template-switch 5' adaptor carrying 12 random nucleotides. Each sample yielded at least 2.5 million CDR3-containing paired-end reads. First-strand cDNA synthesis was performed from all RNA using the Mint cDNA synthesis kit, with priming by a TRBC-specific oligonucleotide. Following uracil-DNA glycosylase treatment, a first 18-cycle PCR with universal primers M1SS and BC2_uni_R was performed on all cDNA. The authors' analysis ran thus. For normalization, 1 million high-quality reads were randomly selected from each sample, with every read carrying a distinct molecular identifier. Reads with shared molecular identifiers were discarded instead of being binned into consensus sequences. MiTCR, set to a Q25 quality threshold and the strictest error-elimination algorithm, was used for CDR3 identification, clonotype clustering and error correction. A nonparametric unseen species model with Euler transformation was used to estimate a lower bound on total TCR beta diversity. TCRdb trimmed the raw reads at Q25, called clones with MiXCR and kept productive beta chains. Each record represents a unique CDR3 protein, reported with the most common genes and DNA among its rows. The authors' filters were not applied to this entry. The table for this sample lists around 670,000 distinct CDR3 sequences; about 30% of them were counted only once. Around 16% of the sample is in the top ten clones.

The CDR3 runs 13 amino acids, cysteine and phenylalanine included. The only DNA kept is the CDR3, 39 bases in frame from the first base. Relative to germline, V is 0 bases shorter and J is 5 bases shorter, with 9 bases between their ends. From the germline V gene (reference sequence), CDR1 is SGHNT and CDR2 is YYREEE. Remarks on this clonotype: Its antigen is unknown. No quality values exist for individual bases; no much larger clone is one base distant.

The donors were some 39 Caucasian individuals from Russia, aged roughly 6 to 95 years, who were systemically healthy. About 10 milliliters of peripheral blood were collected from each donor into EDTA-treated Vacutainer tubes. Ficoll-Paque density-gradient centrifugation was used to isolate PBMCs, with at least 6 million per sample. Total RNA was extracted from PBMCs with Trizol reagent, with at least 6 micrograms obtained per sample. Naive CD45RAhigh/CD27high T cell percentages were measured by flow cytometry on a PBMC aliquot from every donor. This TCR came from a woman of 80 years or more in good health. Rearrangement joined TRBV5-4 to TRBJ2-7; the D gene identity is not certain. Sequencing was done on a sample of blood. The CDR3 protein is CASSLGKGNEQYF. Here is the DNA: TGTGCCAGCAGCTTGGGAAAGGGTAACGAGCAGTACTTC.